This T cell receptor beta chain is from a study of shared clonotypes between healthy human individuals. This clone was seen only once. Repertoires were generated with immunoSEQ multiplex PCR, while TCRdb's copy carries only in-frame clones and drops some. The table has about 480,000 clones, 60% to 85% seen once; the top ten hold 13%. CDR3 size: 14 residues. Germline V gives CDR1 SGHAT, CDR2 FQNNGV. V lost 7 bases, J lost 2 bases, and 15 bases lay in between. Sample: PBMCs. The TCR comes from a woman in her forties in good health. Some clones in this sample may be carry-over from other donors' samples. The rearrangement links TRBV11-2 to TRBJ2-7, with a possible D match to TRBD2 (6 bases). CDR3 DNA: TGTGCCAGCACCCTCTGGGGGGTCACCTACGAGCAGTACTTC. Translation: CASTLWGVTYEQYF. The full variable domain, with the rest looked up from reference TRBV11-2 and TRBJ2-7, is EAGVAQSPRYKIIEKRQSVAFWCNPISGHATLYWYQQILGQGPKLLIQFQNNGVVDDSQLPKDRFSAERLKGVDSTLKIQPAKLEDSAVYLCASTLWGVTYEQYFGPGTRLTVT.